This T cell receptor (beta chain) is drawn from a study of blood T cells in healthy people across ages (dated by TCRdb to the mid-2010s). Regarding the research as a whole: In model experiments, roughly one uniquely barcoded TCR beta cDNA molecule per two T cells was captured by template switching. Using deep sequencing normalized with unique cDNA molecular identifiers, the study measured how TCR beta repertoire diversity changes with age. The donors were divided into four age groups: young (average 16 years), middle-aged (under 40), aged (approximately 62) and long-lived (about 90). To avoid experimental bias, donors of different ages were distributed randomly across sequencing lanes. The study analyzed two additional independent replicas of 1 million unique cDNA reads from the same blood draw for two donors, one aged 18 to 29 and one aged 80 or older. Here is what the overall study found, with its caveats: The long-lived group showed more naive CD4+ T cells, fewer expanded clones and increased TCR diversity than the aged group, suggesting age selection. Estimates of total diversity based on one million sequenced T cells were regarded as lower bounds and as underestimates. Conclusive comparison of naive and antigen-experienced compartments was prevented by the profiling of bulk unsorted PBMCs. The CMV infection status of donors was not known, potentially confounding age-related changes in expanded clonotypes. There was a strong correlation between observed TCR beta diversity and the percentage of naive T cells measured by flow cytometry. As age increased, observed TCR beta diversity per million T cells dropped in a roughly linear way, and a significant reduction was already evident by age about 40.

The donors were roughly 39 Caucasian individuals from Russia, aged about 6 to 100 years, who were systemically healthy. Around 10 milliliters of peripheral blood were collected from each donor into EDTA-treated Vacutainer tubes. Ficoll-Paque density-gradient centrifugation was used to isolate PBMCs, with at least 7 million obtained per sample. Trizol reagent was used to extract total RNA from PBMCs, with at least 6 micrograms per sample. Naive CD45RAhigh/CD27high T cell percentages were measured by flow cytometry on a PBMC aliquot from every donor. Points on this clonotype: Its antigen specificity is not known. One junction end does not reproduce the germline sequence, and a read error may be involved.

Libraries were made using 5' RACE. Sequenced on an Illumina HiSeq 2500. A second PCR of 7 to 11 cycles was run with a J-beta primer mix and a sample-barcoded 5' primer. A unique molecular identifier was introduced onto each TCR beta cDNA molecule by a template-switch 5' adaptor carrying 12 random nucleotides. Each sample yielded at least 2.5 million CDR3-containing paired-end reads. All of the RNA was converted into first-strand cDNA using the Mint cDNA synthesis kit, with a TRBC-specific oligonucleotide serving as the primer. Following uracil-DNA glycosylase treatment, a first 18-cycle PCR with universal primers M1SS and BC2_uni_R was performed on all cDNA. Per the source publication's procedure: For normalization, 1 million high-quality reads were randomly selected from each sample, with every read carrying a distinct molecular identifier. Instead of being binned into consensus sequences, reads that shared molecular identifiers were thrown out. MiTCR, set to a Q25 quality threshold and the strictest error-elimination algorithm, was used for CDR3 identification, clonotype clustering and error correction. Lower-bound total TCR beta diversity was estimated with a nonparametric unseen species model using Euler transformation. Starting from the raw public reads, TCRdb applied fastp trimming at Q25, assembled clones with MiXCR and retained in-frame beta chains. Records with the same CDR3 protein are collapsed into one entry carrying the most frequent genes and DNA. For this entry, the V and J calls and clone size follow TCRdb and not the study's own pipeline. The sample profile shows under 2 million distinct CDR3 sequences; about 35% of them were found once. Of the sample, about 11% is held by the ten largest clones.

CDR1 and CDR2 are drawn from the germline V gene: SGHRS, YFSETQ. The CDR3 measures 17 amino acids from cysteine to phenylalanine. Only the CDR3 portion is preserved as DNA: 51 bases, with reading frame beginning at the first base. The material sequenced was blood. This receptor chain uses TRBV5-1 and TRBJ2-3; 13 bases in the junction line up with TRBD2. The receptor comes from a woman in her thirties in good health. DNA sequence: TGCACCAGCAGCTTGGGACTAGCGGGAACTAGCACAGATACGCAGTATTTT. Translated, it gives CTSSLGLAGTSTDTQYF.